The 13 T cell receptor beta chains in this list originate from one sample, sequenced in a study of blood T cell repertoires in COVID-19. Libraries were prepared by immunoSEQ multiplex PCR; TCRdb keeps only in-frame clonotypes and omits some of them. In the table there are around 180,000 clones, roughly 89% of which are singletons. The sequenced material came from PBMCs or T cells enriched from blood (not recorded which). The receptors shown here come from a woman aged 40 to 55 with acute COVID-19.

The chain is built from TRBV6-1 and TRBJ1-5; no clear D. V was pared by 1 base and J by 6 bases, with 13 bases between. Germline values: CDR1 MNHNS, CDR2 SASEGT. The CDR3 consists of 15 residues. This chain's CDR3 is CASSEEWGVAQPQHF. CDR3 DNA sequence: TGTGCCAGCAGTGAAGAGTGGGGAGTGGCTCAGCCCCAGCATTTT.

V and J are TRBV9 and TRBJ1-3; D might be TRBD1 (5 bases). The length of the CDR3 is 14 residues. Germline V gene lookup returns CDR1 SGDLS and CDR2 YYNGEE. V lost 3 bases and J lost 3, with 10 bases in between. The CDR3 protein is CASSGQGNGNTIYF. In nucleotides, the CDR3 is TGTGCCAGCAGCGGGCAGGGAAATGGAAACACCATATATTTT.

The chain joins TRBV4-2 to TRBJ1-1; D is possibly TRBD1 (5 bases). Germline V gene lookup returns CDR1 LGHNA and CDR2 YNFKEQ. The CDR3 totals 12 residues. V was trimmed by 4 bases and J by 10 bases, leaving 13 bases between them. The CDR3 coding sequence is TGTGCCAGCAGCCCGAAGGGACTAAGAGCTTTCTTT. It encodes CASSPKGLRAFF.

The chain recombines TRBV30 with TRBJ2-3, with 7 nucleotides matching TRBD2. In germline, CDR1 is GTSNPN, CDR2 SVGIG (reference sequence). V lost 3 bases to trimming and J lost 5 bases; unmatched junction nucleotides: 8. This CDR3 region has 14 residues. CDR3 amino acids: CAWRWREGRDTQYF. Here the CDR3 DNA reads TGTGCCTGGAGGTGGAGGGAGGGGCGAGATACGCAGTATTTT.

In DNA form, the CDR3 reads TGTGCCACCAGTGCCCGGACTAGCGGAGCCTACGAGCAGTACTTC. This sequence encodes CATSARTSGAYEQYF. J is TRBJ2-7 and V is TRBV24-1, with 10 bases lining up with TRBD2. Germline V gene data show CDR1 as KGHDR and CDR2 as SFDVKD. The V segment lost 5 bases and the J segment 2 bases; nucleotides outside the gene matches: 5. The CDR3 is 15 residues long.

The chain joins TRBV18 to TRBJ2-1; 13 positions agree with TRBD2. The V gene end was trimmed by 3 bases and the J gene end by 12 bases; junction bases not matched to a gene: 5. The CDR3 totals 14 residues. Per the germline V gene, CDR1 is KGHSH and CDR2 is LQKENI. The CDR3 DNA reads TGTGCCAGCTCACCCGGGACTAGCGGGAAGATGCAGTTCTTC. It is translated as CASSPGTSGKMQFF.

The chain combines TRBV5-1 with TRBJ2-7; TRBD1 matches 8 bases. In germline, CDR1 is SGHRS, CDR2 YFSETQ. The CDR3 runs 19 residues. The trim removed 0 bases at V and 0 bases at J, leaving 14 bases unmatched. In nucleotides, the CDR3 is TGCGCCAGCAGCTTGGGACAGTTCGGACAGGGAGCGACCTCCTACGAGCAGTACTTC. Translation: CASSLGQFGQGATSYEQYF.

This sequence joins TRBV5-1 and TRBJ1-2; 10 nucleotides agree with TRBD1. Germline CDR1 is SGHRS and CDR2 is YFSETQ. The V segment lost 5 bases and the J segment 0 bases; nucleotides outside the gene matches: 7. This CDR3 contains 16 residues. This CDR3 is CASRPQTGGANYGYTF. The CDR3 DNA sequence: TGCGCCAGCAGACCCCAGACAGGGGGCGCTAACTATGGCTACACCTTC.

The chain uses TRBV6-5 and TRBJ1-1, with D perhaps TRBD1 (6 bases). V was trimmed by 0 bases and J by 5 bases, leaving 13 bases between them. Germline values: CDR1 MNHEY, CDR2 SVGAGI. This CDR3 region has 15 residues. This CDR3 is CASSYSRRGRTEAFF. DNA of the CDR3: TGTGCCAGCAGTTACTCTCGGCGGGGGCGTACTGAAGCTTTCTTT.

Regarding this clone: This specimen includes other DNA sequences encoding the same CDR3. The chain employs TRBV19 and TRBJ1-2, with D maybe TRBD1 (5 bases). Germline V gene sequence: CDR1 LNHDA, CDR2 SQIVND (reference sequence). Trimming pared 2 bases from V and 5 bases from J, leaving 6 bases between. CDR3 length: 12 amino acids. The CDR3 nucleotides are TGTGCCAGTAGTATACAGGGATATGGCTACACCTTC. Translation gives CASSIQGYGYTF.

This clone is a singleton in its sample. V and J are TRBV4-1 and TRBJ1-5; maybe TRBD1 (6 bases). The CDR3 is 16 residues long. The germline V gene encodes CDR1 MGHRA and CDR2 YSYEKL. The ends were cut back, 0 bases at V and 7 bases at J, with 16 bases in the middle. CDR3 in amino acids: CASSQELGRGGQPQHF. DNA for the CDR3: TGCGCCAGCAGCCAAGAGCTCGGCAGGGGCGGCCAGCCCCAGCATTTT.

This rearrangement joins TRBV6-2 or TRBV6-3 to TRBJ2-7; tentatively, D is TRBD2 (5 bases). The germline CDR1 and CDR2 sequences are MNHEY and SVGEGT. This CDR3 comprises 15 residues. The germline V and J ends were trimmed by 8 bases and 3 bases, with 20 bases remaining between them. The CDR3 here is CASCRPPGSIYEQYF. The CDR3 nucleotides read TGTGCCAGCTGCCGCCCGCCGGGATCTATCTACGAGCAGTACTTC.

The CDR3 DNA reads as TGTGCCAGCAGCTTTACTAGCGGGGGGGCCTCGGATACGCAGTATTTT. This sequence encodes CASSFTSGGASDTQYF. V gene TRBV11-2 combines with J gene TRBJ2-3; TRBD2 matches 13 bases. CDR3 length equals 16 residues. Trimming at V came to 3 bases and at J to 6 bases, leaving 6 bases not matched to a gene. Germline V CDR1 and CDR2: SGHAT, FQNNGV. The full variable domain, with the rest looked up from reference TRBV11-2 and TRBJ2-3, is EAGVAQSPRYKIIEKRQSVAFWCNPISGHATLYWYQQILGQGPKLLIQFQNNGVVDDSQLPKDRFSAERLKGVDSTLKIQPAKLEDSAVYLCASSFTSGGASDTQYFGPGTRLTVL.